The present TCR beta chain was sequenced within a study of CD8 T cells in ankylosing spondylitis. This clonotype was seen at least ten times. The antigen remains undetermined. One entry per CDR3 protein results from TCRdb running MiXCR on the 5' RACE reads. The sample yields approximately 350,000 distinct CDR3 sequences, approximately 15% seen once. The CDR3 has 13 amino acids. The germline V gene encodes CDR1 SQVTM and CDR2 ANQGSEA. V lost 5 bases to trimming and J lost 3 bases, with 11 bases between them. Regarding the study as a whole: There was reportedly significant enrichment of clones that were disease-linked in matched ankylosing spondylitis synovial fluid. Apparently characteristic of ankylosing spondylitis blood was a TCR beta motif (under ten highly homologous variants).

This clonotype was sampled from a male donor with ankylosing spondylitis or in good health (not recorded which). Sequencing used blood, either unsorted or a sorted T cell fraction (not recorded which). The V call is TRBV29-1, the J call TRBJ1-3; D remains ambiguous. CDR3 in amino acids: CSVTRSGGNTIYF. CDR3 DNA sequence: TGCAGCGTTACCCGGAGCGGTGGAAACACCATATATTTT.